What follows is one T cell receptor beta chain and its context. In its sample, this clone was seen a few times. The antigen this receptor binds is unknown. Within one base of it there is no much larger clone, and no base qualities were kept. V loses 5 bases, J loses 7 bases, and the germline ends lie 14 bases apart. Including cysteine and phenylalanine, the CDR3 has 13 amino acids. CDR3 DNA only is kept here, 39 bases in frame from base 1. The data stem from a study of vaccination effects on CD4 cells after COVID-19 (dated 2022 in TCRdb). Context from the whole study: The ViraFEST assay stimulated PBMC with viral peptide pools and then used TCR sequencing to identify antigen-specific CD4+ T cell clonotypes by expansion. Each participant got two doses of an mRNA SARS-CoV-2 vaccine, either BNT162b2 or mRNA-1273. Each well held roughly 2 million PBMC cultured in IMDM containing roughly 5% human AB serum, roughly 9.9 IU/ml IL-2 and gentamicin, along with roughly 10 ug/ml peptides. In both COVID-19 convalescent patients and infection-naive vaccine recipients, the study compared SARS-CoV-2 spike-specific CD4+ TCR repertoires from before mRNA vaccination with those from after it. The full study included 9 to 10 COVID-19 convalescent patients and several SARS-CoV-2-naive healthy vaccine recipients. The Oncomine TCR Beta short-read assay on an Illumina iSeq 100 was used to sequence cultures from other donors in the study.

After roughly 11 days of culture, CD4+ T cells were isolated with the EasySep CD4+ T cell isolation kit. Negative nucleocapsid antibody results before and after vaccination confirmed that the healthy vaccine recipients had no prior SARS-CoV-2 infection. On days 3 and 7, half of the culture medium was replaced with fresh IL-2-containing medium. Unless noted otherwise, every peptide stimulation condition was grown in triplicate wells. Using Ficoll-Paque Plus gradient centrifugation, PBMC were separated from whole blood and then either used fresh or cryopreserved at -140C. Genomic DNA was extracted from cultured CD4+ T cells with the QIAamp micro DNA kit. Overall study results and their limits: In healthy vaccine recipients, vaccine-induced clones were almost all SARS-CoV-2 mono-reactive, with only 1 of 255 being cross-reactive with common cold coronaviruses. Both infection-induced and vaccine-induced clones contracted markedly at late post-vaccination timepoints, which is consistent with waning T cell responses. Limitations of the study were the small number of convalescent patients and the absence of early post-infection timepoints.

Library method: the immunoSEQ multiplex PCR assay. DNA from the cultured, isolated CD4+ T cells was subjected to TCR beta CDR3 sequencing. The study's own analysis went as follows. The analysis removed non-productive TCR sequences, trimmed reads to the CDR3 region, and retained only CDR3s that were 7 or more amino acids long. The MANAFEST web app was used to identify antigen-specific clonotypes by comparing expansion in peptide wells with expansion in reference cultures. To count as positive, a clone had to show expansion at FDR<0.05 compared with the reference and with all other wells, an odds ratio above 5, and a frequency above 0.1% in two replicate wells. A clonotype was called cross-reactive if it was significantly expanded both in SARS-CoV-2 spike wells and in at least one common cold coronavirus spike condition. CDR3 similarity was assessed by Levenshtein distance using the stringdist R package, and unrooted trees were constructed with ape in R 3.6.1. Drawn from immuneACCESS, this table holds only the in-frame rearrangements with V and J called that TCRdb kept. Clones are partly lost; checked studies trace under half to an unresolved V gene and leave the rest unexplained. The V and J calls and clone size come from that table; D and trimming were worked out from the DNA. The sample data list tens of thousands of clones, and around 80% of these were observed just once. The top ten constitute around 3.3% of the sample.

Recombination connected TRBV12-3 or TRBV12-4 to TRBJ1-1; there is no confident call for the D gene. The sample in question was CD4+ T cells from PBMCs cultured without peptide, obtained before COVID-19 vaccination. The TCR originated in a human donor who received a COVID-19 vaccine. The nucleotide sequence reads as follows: TGTGCCAGCAGTCGTGGGTCGTTTTATGAAGCTTTCTTT. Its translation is CASSRGSFYEAFF.